These T cell receptor beta chains were read from a single sample in a study of OX40 agonist ivuxolimab in advanced cancers. Sequencing was performed with immunoSEQ multiplex PCR; in TCRdb, only in-frame clones are kept and a portion is missing. Of about 95,000 clones in the sample, about 91% were seen once. Source: CD4+ or CD8+ T cells sorted from blood, taken in a trial of the OX40 agonist ivuxolimab. These receptors were obtained from an adult with an advanced solid tumor such as melanoma, head and neck, liver or kidney cancer. The conserved cysteine and the conserved F or W are not part of the CDR3 here.

V gene	J gene	CDR3 protein
TRBV7-2	TRBJ2-3	ASSLGGRGTDTQY
TRBV7-9	TRBJ1-5	ASSLETGISNQPQH
TRBV6-6	TRBJ2-3	ASRRTSGTDTQY
TRBV11-2	TRBJ1-5	ASSFGPGLNQPQH
TRBV7-2	TRBJ1-1	ASRRGGGTEAF
TRBV7-2	TRBJ1-4	ASSPSHRNANEKLF
TRBV19	TRBJ1-2	ASSRLYGYT
TRBV20-1	TRBJ1-2	SMLVNYGYT
TRBV11-2	TRBJ2-7	ASSLGANSYEQY
TRBV28	TRBJ1-2	ASSLSMGNYGYT
TRBV4-1	TRBJ1-2	ASSQGTGWSYT
TRBV6-6	TRBJ2-7	ASSYSIYRPAQY
TRBV28	TRBJ1-2	ASSLTGSNGYT
TRBV10-3	TRBJ2-1	AISATGLDNEQF
TRBV5-1	TRBJ2-7	ASSGQPLEEQY
TRBV15	TRBJ2-7	ATSRDRVGVSEQY
TRBV28	TRBJ2-1	ASKARRGGNEQF
TRBV6-1	TRBJ1-1	ASSTGQDSGEAF
TRBV9	TRBJ2-7	ASSAGLTNAYEQY
TRBV7-9	TRBJ2-2	ASSTGGPTTGELF
TRBV11-1	TRBJ1-1	ASSFHAGVNTEAF
TRBV6-5	TRBJ2-1	ASSYSGGSSYNEQF
TRBV10-3	TRBJ2-7	AISEGVSGSSYEQY
TRBV7-9	TRBJ2-7	ASSLTESYEQY
TRBV19	TRBJ2-5	ASSMRDEETQY
TRBV30	TRBJ2-5	AWSVPVGLAGNQETQY
TRBV29-1	TRBJ2-2	SVSGRFPGELF
TRBV5-8	TRBJ1-4	ASQGQGGEKLF
TRBV6-5	TRBJ2-2	ASSSARGAGELF
TRBV2	TRBJ2-2	ASSVGPGRTGELF
TRBV10-3	TRBJ1-1	AISGTGSTEAF
TRBV9	TRBJ2-4	ASSVEQSAKNIQY
TRBV28	TRBJ2-2	ATNRGLNTGELF
TRBV9	-	ASSPQVGSYEQY
TRBV4-3	TRBJ1-2	ASSQDLGGNYGYT
TRBV4-1	TRBJ2-7	ASSHSIRQGENEQY
TRBV20-1	TRBJ2-1	SAHPYNEQF
TRBV29-1	TRBJ1-1	SVDHGTLNTEAF
TRBV7-9	TRBJ1-2	ASSSTDRGHGYT
TRBV7-2	TRBJ2-3	ASSLRLGGAGKDTQY
TRBV7-8	TRBJ2-5	ASSQGLAGGQETQY
TRBV12-5	TRBJ2-7	ASGLVHQGYHEQY
TRBV19	TRBJ2-5	ASSAGQGPETQY
TRBV18	TRBJ1-2	ASSPDRGGYGYT
TRBV6-6	TRBJ2-5	ASSYGGLGQETQY
TRBV5-1	TRBJ2-5	ASSLEQQETQY
TRBV9	TRBJ2-4	ASFGGTSGGWLPKNIQY
TRBV18	TRBJ1-2	ASSPNPDSASDYGYT
TRBV5-1	TRBJ1-2	ASSPLTGEGGYT
TRBV19	TRBJ1-5	ASKEQGASNQPQH
TRBV7-9	TRBJ2-1	ASNLNLWGSYNEQF
TRBV18	TRBJ1-2	ASSPPGGLGYGYT
TRBV7-2	TRBJ2-7	ASSLARLASEQY
TRBV29-1	TRBJ2-5	SVIGQDGETQY